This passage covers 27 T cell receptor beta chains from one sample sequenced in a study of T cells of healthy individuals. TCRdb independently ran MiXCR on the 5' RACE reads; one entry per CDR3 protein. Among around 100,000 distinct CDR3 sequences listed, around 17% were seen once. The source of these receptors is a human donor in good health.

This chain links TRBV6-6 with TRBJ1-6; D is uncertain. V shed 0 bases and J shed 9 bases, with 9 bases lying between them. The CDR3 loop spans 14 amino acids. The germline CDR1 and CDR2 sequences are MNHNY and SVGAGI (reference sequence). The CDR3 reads CASSYSKERSPLHF. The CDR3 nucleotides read TGTGCCAGCAGTTACTCGAAGGAGCGTTCACCCCTCCACTTT.

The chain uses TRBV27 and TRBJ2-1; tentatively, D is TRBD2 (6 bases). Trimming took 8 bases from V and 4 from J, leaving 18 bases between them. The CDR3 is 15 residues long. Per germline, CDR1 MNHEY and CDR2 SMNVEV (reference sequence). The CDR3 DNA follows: TGTGCCAGCTCCAACTCCTTCGGGAGTTACAATGAGCAGTTCTTC. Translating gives CASSNSFGSYNEQFF.

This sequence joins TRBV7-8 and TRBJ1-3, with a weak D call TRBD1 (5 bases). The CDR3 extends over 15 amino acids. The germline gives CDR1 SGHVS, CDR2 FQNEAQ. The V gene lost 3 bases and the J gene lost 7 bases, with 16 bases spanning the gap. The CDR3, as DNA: TGTGCCAGCAGCTTCGGGGCGTACCAGGAGAACACCATATATTTT. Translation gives CASSFGAYQENTIYF.

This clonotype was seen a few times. CDR3 nucleotide sequence: TGTGCCAGCAGCCCCGGGCCCATGAGCGAGCAGTTCTTC. As protein: CASSPGPMSEQFF. The chain uses TRBV12-3 or TRBV12-4 and TRBJ2-1; no clear D. The CDR3 has 13 residues. V lost 6 bases and J lost 10, with 16 bases in between.

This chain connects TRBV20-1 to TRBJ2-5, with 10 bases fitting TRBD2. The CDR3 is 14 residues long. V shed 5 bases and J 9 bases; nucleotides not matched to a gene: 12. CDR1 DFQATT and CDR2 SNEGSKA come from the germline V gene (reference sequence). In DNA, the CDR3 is TGCAGTGCTCCAAGTAGCGGGGGGCACGCGGCCCAGTACTTC. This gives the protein CSAPSSGGHAAQYF.

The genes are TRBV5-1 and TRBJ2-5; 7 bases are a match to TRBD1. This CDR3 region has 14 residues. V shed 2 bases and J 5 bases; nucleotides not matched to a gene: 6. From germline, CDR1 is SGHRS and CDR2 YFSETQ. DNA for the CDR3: TGCGCCAGCAGCTTAGGTGCCAGGGGGGAGACCCAGTACTTC. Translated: CASSLGARGETQYF.

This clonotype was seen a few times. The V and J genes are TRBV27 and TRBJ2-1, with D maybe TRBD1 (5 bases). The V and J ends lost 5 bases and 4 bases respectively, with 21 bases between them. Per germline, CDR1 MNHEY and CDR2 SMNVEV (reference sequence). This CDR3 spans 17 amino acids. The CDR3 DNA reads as TGTGCCAGCAGTATCTCTTTTAGGGGCCGCCTTTACAATGAGCAGTTCTTC. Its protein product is CASSISFRGRLYNEQFF.

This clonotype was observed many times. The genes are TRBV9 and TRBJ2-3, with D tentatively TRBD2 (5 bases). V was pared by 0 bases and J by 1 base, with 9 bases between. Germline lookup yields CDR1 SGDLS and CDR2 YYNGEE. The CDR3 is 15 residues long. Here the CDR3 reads CASSVGGSGTDTQYF. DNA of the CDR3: TGTGCCAGCAGCGTAGGAGGGTCGGGCACAGATACGCAGTATTTT.

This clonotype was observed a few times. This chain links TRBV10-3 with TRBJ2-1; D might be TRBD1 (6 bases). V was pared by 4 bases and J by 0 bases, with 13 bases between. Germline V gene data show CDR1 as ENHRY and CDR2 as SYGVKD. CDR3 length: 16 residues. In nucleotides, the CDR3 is TGTGCCATCAGTGTATGGGGGCAAAGCTCCTACAATGAGCAGTTCTTC. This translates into CAISVWGQSSYNEQFF.

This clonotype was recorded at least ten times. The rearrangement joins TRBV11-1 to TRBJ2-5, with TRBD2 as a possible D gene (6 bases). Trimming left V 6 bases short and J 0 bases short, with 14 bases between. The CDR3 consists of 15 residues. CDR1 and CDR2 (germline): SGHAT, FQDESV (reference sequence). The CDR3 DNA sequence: TGTGCCAGCAGTTCGGGCGGGAACCACCAAGAGACCCAGTACTTC. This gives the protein CASSSGGNHQETQYF.

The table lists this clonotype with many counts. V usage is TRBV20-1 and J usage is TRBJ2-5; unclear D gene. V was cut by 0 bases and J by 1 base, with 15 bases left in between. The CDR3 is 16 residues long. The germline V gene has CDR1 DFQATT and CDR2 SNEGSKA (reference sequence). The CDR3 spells CSARDLRQSLQETQYF. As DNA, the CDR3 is TGCAGTGCTAGAGATTTAAGGCAATCTCTCCAAGAGACCCAGTACTTC.

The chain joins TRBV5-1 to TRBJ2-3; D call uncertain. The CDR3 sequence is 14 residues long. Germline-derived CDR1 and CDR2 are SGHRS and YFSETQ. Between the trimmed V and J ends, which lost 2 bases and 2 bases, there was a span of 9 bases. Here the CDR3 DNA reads TGCGCCAGCAGCTTATCACAGCCCACAGATACGCAGTATTTT. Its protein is CASSLSQPTDTQYF.

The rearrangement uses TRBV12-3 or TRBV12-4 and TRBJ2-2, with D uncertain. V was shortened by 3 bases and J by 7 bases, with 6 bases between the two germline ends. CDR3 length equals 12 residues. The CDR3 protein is CASSFKVGELFF. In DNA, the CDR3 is TGTGCCAGCAGTTTTAAGGTCGGGGAGCTGTTTTTT.

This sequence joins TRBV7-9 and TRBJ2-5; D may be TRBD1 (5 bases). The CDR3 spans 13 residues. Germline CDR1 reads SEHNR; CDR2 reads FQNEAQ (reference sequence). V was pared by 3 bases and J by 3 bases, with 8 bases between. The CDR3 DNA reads TGTGCCAGCAGCTTGTGGGGCGAAGAGACCCAGTACTTC. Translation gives CASSLWGEETQYF.

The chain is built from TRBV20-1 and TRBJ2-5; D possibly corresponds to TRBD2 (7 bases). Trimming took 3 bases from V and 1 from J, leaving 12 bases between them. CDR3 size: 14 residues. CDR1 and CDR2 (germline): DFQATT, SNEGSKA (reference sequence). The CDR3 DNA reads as TGCAGTGCTAGTACGCGGGGGCGCCAAGAGACCCAGTACTTC. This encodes CSASTRGRQETQYF.

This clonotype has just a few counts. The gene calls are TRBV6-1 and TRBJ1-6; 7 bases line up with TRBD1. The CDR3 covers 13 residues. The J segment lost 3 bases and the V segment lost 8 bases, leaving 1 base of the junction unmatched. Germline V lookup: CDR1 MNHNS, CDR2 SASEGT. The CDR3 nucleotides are TGTGCCAGCGGGGACAGCTATAATTCACCCCTCCACTTT. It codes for CASGDSYNSPLHF.

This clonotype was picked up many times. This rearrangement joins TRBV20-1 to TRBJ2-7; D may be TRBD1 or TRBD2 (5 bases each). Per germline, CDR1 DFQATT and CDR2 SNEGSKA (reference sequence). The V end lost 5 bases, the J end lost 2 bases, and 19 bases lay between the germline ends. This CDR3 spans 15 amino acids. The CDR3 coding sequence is TGCAGTGCTGCGAGCCACCGGGACGCAACCTACGAGCAGTACTTC. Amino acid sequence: CSAASHRDATYEQYF.

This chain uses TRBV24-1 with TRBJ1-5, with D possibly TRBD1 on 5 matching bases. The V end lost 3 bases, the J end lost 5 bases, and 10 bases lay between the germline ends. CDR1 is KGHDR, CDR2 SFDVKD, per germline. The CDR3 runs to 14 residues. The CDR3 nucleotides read TGTGCCACCAGTGATCTCGCGGGGGATCAGCCCCAGCATTTT. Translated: CATSDLAGDQPQHF.

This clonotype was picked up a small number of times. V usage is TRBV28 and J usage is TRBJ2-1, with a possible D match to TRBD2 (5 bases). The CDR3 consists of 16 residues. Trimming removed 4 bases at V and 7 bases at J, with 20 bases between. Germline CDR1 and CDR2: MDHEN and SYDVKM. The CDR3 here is CASSSTDFFGMNEQFF. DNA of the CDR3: TGTGCCAGCAGTTCTACGGACTTCTTCGGGATGAATGAGCAGTTCTTC.

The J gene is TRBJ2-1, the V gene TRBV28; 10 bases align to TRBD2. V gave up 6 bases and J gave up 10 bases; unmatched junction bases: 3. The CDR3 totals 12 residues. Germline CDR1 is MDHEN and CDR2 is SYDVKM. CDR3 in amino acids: CASRTSGPEQFF. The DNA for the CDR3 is TGTGCCAGCAGGACTAGCGGGCCGGAGCAGTTCTTC. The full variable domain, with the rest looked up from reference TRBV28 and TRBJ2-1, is DVKVTQSSRYLVKRTGEKVFLECVQDMDHENMFWYRQDPGLGLRLIYFSYDVKMKEKGDIPEGYSVSREKKERFSLILESASTNQTSMYLCASRTSGPEQFFGPGTRLTVL.

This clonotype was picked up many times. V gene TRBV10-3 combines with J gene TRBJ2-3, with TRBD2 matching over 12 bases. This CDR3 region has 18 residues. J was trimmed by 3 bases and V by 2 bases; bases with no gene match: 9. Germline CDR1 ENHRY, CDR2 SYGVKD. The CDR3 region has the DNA TGTGCCATCAGTGAGCTCCCACCCGGGACTAGCGGGACAGATACGCAGTATTTT. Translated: CAISELPPGTSGTDTQYF.

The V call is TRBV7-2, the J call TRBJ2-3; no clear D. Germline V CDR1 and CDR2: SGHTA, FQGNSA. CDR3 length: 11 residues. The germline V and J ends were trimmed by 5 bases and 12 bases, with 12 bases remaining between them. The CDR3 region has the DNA TGTGCCAGCAGCCCCGACATTTTTCAGTATTTT. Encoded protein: CASSPDIFQYF.

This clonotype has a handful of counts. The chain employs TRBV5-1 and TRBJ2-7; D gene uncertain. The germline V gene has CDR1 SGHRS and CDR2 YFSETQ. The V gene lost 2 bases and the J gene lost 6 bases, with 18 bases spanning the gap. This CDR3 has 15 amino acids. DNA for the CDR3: TGCGCCAGCAGCTTTTTACCACACAGTGGATCCGAGCAGTACTTC. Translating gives CASSFLPHSGSEQYF.

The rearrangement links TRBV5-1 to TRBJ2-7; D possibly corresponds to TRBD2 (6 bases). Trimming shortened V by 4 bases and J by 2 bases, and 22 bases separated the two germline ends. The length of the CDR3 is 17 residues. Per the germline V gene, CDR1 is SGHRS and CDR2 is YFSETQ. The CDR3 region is CASSPLMGTRQAYEQYF. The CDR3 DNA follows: TGCGCCAGCAGCCCTCTCATGGGGACTCGGCAGGCCTACGAGCAGTACTTC. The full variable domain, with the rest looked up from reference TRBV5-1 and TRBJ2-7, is KAGVTQTPRYLIKTRGQQVTLSCSPISGHRSVSWYQQTPGQGLQFLFEYFSETQRNKGNFPGRFSGRQFSNSRSEMNVSTLELGDSALYLCASSPLMGTRQAYEQYFGPGTRLTVT.

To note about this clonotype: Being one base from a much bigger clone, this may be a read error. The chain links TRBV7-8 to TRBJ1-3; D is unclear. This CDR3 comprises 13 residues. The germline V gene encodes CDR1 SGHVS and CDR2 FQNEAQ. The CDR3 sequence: CASSLTTGNIIYF. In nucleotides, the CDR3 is TGTGCCAGCAGCCTCACAACCGGAAACATCATATATTTT.

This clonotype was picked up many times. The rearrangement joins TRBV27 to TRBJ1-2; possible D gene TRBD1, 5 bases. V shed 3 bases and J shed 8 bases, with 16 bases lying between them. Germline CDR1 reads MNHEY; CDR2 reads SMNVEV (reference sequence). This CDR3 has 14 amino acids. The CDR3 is CASSFILQGYGYTF. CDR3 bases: TGTGCCAGCAGTTTCATTCTCCAGGGTTACGGCTACACCTTC.

The CDR3, as DNA: TGTGCCAGCAGCGCGTCGGACGGGAGGGGAGATACGCAGTATTTT. Its translation: CASSASDGRGDTQYF. The J gene is TRBJ2-3, the V gene TRBV7-9; the match to TRBD2 covers 8 bases. V shed 5 bases and J 5 bases; nucleotides not matched to a gene: 9. From germline, CDR1 is SEHNR and CDR2 FQNEAQ (reference sequence). The CDR3 contains 15 residues.